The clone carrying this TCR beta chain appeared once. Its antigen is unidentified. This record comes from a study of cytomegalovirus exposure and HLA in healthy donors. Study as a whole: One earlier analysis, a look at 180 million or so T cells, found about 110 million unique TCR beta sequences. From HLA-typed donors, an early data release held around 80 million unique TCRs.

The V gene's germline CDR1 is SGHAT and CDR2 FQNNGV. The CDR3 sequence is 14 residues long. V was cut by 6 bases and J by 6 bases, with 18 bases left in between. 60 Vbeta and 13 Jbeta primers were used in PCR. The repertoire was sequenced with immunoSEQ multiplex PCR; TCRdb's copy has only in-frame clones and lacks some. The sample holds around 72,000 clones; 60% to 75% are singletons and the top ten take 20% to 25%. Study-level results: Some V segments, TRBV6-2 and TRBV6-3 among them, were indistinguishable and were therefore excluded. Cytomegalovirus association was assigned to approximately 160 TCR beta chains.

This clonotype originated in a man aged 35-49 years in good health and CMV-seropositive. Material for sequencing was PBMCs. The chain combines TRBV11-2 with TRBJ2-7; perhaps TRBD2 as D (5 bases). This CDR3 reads CASRPVSSRAEQYF. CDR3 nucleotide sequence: TGTGCCAGCAGACCGGTTTCTAGCCGGGCCGAGCAGTACTTC.